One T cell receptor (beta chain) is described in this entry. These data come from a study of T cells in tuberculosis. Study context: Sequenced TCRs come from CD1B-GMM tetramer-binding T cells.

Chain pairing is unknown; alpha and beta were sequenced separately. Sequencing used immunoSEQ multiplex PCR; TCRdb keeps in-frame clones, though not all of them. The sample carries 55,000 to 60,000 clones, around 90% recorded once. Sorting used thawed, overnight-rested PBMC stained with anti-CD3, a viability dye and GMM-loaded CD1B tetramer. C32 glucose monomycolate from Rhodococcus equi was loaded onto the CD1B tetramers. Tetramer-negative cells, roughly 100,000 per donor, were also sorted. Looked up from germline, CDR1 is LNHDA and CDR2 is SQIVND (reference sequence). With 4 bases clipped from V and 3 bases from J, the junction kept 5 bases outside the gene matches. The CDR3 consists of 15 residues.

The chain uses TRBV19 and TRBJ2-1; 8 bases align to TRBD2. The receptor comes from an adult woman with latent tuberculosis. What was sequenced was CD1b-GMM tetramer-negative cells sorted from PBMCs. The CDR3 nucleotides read TGTGCCAGTAGTAAAGGACTAGCAGACTACAATGAGCAGTTCTTC. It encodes CASSKGLADYNEQFF.